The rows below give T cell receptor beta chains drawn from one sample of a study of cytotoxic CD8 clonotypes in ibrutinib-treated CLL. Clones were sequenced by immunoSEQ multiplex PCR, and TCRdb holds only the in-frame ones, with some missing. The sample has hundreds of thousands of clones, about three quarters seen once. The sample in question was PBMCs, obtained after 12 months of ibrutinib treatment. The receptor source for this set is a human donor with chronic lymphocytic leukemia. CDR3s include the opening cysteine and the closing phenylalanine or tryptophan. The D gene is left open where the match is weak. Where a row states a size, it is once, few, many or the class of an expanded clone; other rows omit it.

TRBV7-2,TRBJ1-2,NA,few,TGTGCCAGCAACCTAGACGGATACTATGGCTACACCTTC,CASNLDGYYGYTF
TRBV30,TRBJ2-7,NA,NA,TGTGCCTGGGGAAGACTGCCAGGGTACGAGCAGTACTTC,CAWGRLPGYEQYF
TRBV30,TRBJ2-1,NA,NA,TGTGCCTGGACCGAGGGGTGGACCTCCTACAATGAGCAGTTCTTC,CAWTEGWTSYNEQFF
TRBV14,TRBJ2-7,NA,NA,TGTGCCAGCGCCAGGGTGGTAGGCGAGCAGTACTTC,CASARVVGEQYF
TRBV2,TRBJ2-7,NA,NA,TGTGCCAGCAGTGAAATGTTAGGGCCCTACGAGCAGTACTTC,CASSEMLGPYEQYF
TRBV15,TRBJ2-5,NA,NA,TGTGCCACCAGCAGAAACCCACAGCAAGAGACCCAGTACTTC,CATSRNPQQETQYF
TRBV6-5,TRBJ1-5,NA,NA,TGTGCCAGCAGTTACTCCAGGGGACCTAGCAATCAGCCCCAGCATTTT,CASSYSRGPSNQPQHF
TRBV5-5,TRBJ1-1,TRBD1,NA,TGTGCCAGCAGCCCCCCCGGGCAGGGGGCAAGAACGGCTTTCTTT,CASSPPGQGARTAFF
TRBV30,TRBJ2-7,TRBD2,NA,TGTGCCTGGAGTGTATCTGCGGGAGGGTTCGAGCAGTACTTC,CAWSVSAGGFEQYF
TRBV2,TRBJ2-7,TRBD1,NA,TGTGCCAGCAGTGCAGGGGGCTACGAGCAGTACTTC,CASSAGGYEQYF
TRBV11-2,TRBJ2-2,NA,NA,TGTGCCAGCAGCTTCTCCGGGACCCACACCGGCGGGGAGCTGTTTTTT,CASSFSGTHTGGELFF
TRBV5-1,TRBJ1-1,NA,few,TGCGCCAGCAGCCGTGGAAGGTCAGTGAACACTGAAGCTTTCTTT,CASSRGRSVNTEAFF
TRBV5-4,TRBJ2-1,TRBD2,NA,TGTGCCAGTACCAAAGGACTAGCGGTGGCTGAGCAGTTCTTC,CASTKGLAVAEQFF
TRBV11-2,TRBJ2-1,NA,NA,TGTGCCAGCCGCATCCGCCAGAGCTACAATGAGCAGTTCTTC,CASRIRQSYNEQFF
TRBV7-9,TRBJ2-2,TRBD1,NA,TGTGCCAGCAGCTCCGGGACAGGGTCATCAGCAGACACCGGGGAGCTGTTTTTT,CASSSGTGSSADTGELFF
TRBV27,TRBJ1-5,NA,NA,TGTGCCAGCAGCTCCGGAACAGCAAGCAATCAGCCCCAGCATTTT,CASSSGTASNQPQHF
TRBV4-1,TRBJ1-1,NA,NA,TGCGCCAGCAGCCAACCGAGGGGTGGCACTGAAGCTTTCTTT,CASSQPRGGTEAFF
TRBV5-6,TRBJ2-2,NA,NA,TGTGCCAGCAGCTTGTTTGGTAGTGGGGGAACGTGGACCGGGGAGCTGTTTTTT,CASSLFGSGGTWTGELFF
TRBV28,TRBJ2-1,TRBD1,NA,TGTGCCAGCAGTTTACCCGGACAGGGTTCGGGCAATGAGCAGTTCTTC,CASSLPGQGSGNEQFF
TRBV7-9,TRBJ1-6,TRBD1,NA,TGTGCCACCAGGGGGGTTTCCTATAATTCACCCCTCCACTTT,CATRGVSYNSPLHF
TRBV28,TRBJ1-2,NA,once,TGTGCCAGCAGTTTATCTGTCAGGGGTTTCTATGGCTACACCTTC,CASSLSVRGFYGYTF
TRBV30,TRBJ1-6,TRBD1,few,TGTGCCTGGAGTTTCTCCCGGACAGGGCTTTCACCCCTCCACTTT,CAWSFSRTGLSPLHF
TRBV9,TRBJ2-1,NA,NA,TGTGCCAGCAGCGTAGCGGCGGTACTCCCTCCGAATGAGCAGTTCTTC,CASSVAAVLPPNEQFF
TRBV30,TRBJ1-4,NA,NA,TGTGCCTGGAGTGTAATCAGGGGTGGCGAAAAACTGTTTTTT,CAWSVIRGGEKLFF
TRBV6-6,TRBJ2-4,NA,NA,TGTGCCAGCAGCCGAACAACGGGCAGGGTGAAAAACATTCAGTACTTC,CASSRTTGRVKNIQYF
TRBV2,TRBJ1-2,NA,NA,TGTGCCAGCAGTGAAGAGGGACTGAGCTATGGCTACACCTTC,CASSEEGLSYGYTF
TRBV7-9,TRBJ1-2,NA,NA,TGTGCCAGCAGCCCGAATACCCTGTTCAACTATGGCTACACCTTC,CASSPNTLFNYGYTF
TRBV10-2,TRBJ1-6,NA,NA,TGCGCCAGCAGTGAGTCGACAGCTACTGACTATAATTCACCCCTCCACTTT,CASSESTATDYNSPLHF
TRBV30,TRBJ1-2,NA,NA,TGTGCCTGGTCGCGGGGGGCAGTCTATAACTATGGCTACACCTTC,CAWSRGAVYNYGYTF
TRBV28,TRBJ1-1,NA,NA,TGTGCCAGCAACCCCCCGGCAGGGGTTGGAACTGAAGCTTTCTTT,CASNPPAGVGTEAFF
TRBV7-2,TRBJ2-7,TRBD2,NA,TGTGCCAGCAGCACCTGGACTAGCGGGAGGGAGTACGAGCAGTACTTC,CASSTWTSGREYEQYF
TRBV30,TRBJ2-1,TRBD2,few,TGTGCCTGGAGTGTAGCGGGACGGAAGCAGTTCTTC,CAWSVAGRKQFF
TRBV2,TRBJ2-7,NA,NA,TGTGCCAGCGGCTTCTACGAGCAGTACTTC,CASGFYEQYF
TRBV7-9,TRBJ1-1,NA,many,TGTGCCAGCAGCTTACAGGGGAACACTGAAGCTTTCTTT,CASSLQGNTEAFF
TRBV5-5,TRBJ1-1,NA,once,TGTGCCAGCAGCTTGGCTCGGTGGGGAGATGAAGCTTTCTTT,CASSLARWGDEAFF
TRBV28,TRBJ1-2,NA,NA,TGTGCCAGCCGGTTCGGGGGAAGCTATGGCTACACCTTC,CASRFGGSYGYTF
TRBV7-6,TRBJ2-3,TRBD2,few,TGTGCCAGCAGCTTAGGCGGGGGGTTCACAGATACGCAGTATTTT,CASSLGGGFTDTQYF
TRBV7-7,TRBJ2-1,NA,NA,TGTGCTAGCAGCCCAGGGACGCTTGATGAGCAGTTCTTC,CASSPGTLDEQFF
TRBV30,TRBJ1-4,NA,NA,TGTGCCTGGAGTGTCTCTTTCCAGGAAAAACTGTTTTTT,CAWSVSFQEKLFF
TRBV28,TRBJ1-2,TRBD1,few,TGTGCCAGCAGTGTCCGACAGGGGAACTACACCTTC,CASSVRQGNYTF